Listed below are T cell receptor beta chains from one sample, sequenced in a study of regulatory T cells in long-lasting Graves disease. TCRdb used MiXCR to reprocess the multiplex PCR reads, holding one entry per CDR3 protein. The table shows 300,000 to 350,000 distinct CDR3 sequences, with around a fifth occurring only once. This specimen consisted of peripheral blood mononuclear cells (PBMCs), obtained when the disease was refractory, from a patient treated with antithyroid drugs. The receptor set was obtained from a female donor with Graves disease. CDR3s include the opening cysteine and the closing phenylalanine or tryptophan. The D gene is left open where the match is weak. Expanded clones get a size class; other rows say once, few or many, or leave the size out.

clone size,J gene,D gene,V gene,CDR3 protein,CDR3 DNA
once,TRBJ2-5,TRBD2,TRBV5-1,CASSFRVAGYQETQYF,TGCGCCAGCAGCTTTCGGGTAGCGGGGTATCAAGAGACCCAGTACTTC
NA,TRBJ1-2,NA,TRBV9,CASSVSSQSYGYTF,TGTGCCAGCAGCGTATCATCACAGAGCTATGGCTACACCTTC
few,TRBJ2-2,TRBD1,TRBV19,CASSIEGATGELFF,TGTGCCAGTAGTATCGAGGGGGCCACCGGGGAGCTGTTTTTT
many,TRBJ1-3,NA,TRBV28,CASSPVHRDASGNTIYF,TGTGCCAGCAGTCCAGTCCACCGGGACGCCTCTGGAAACACCATATATTTT
many,TRBJ1-2,NA,TRBV5-1,CASSLEGGPDDYTF,TGCGCCAGCAGCTTGGAAGGAGGACCGGATGACTACACCTTC
NA,TRBJ2-1,NA,TRBV6-1,CASPLSGDEQFF,TGTGCCAGCCCCCTTAGCGGAGATGAGCAGTTCTTC
NA,TRBJ2-3,TRBD1,TRBV7-3,CASSRTGEADTQYF,TGTGCCAGCAGTCGTACAGGGGAAGCAGATACGCAGTATTTT
few,TRBJ2-1,TRBD2,TRBV28,CASSDPSSGVNEQFF,TGTGCCAGCAGTGACCCCTCTAGCGGGGTAAATGAACAGTTCTTC
many,TRBJ1-4,NA,TRBV27,CASISRSATNEKLFF,TGTGCCAGCATATCCCGATCCGCAACTAATGAAAAACTGTTTTTT
NA,TRBJ1-5,TRBD1,TRBV4-1,CASRKAPGQGTNQPQHF,TGCGCCAGCAGAAAAGCGCCGGGACAGGGCACAAATCAGCCCCAGCATTTT
many,TRBJ2-5,NA,TRBV11-2,CASSPRAVQETQYF,TGTGCCAGCAGCCCCCGGGCAGTCCAAGAGACCCAGTACTTC
many,TRBJ2-7,NA,TRBV27,CASSLVGEGSYEQYF,TGTGCCAGCAGTTTGGTCGGAGAGGGGTCCTACGAGCAGTACTTC
many,TRBJ1-6,NA,TRBV27,CASRGLSYNSPLHF,TGTGCCAGCAGGGGACTCTCCTATAATTCACCCCTCCACTTT
many,TRBJ2-5,TRBD2,TRBV6-1,CASSRLAGARAEETQYF,TGTGCCAGCAGTCGTCTAGCGGGAGCCAGGGCGGAAGAGACCCAGTACTTC
NA,TRBJ1-3,NA,TRBV19,CASSIQRGNTIYF,TGTGCCAGTAGTATACAACGGGGAAACACCATATATTTT
many,TRBJ1-4,NA,TRBV20-1,CSASSATNEKLFF,TGCAGTGCTAGTTCTGCAACTAATGAAAAACTGTTTTTT
few,TRBJ2-7,NA,TRBV6-2/TRBV6-3,CASSEFHNYEQYF,TGTGCCAGCAGTGAATTTCACAACTACGAGCAGTACTTC
NA,TRBJ2-3,NA,TRBV15,CATSRDWGYTQYF,TGTGCCACCAGCAGAGATTGGGGTTATACGCAGTATTTT
many,TRBJ1-1,NA,TRBV11-2,CASSLDLEGTEAFF,TGTGCCAGCAGCTTAGACCTAGAGGGCACTGAAGCTTTCTTT
NA,TRBJ2-2,NA,TRBV9,CASSVGGTNTGELFF,TGTGCCAGCAGCGTTGGGGGAACGAACACCGGGGAGCTGTTTTTT
few,TRBJ1-1,NA,TRBV9,CASSVGDTEAFF,TGTGCCAGCAGCGTAGGCGACACTGAAGCTTTCTTT
few,TRBJ1-5,NA,TRBV30,CAWSVPDRFRPQHF,TGTGCCTGGAGTGTACCTGACCGATTTCGTCCCCAGCATTTT
many,TRBJ1-1,TRBD1,TRBV20-1,CSARDFRGLHTEAFF,TGCAGTGCTAGAGACTTCAGGGGGCTGCACACTGAAGCTTTCTTT
many,TRBJ2-7,TRBD2,TRBV11-2,CASSLVGSGSSYEQYF,TGTGCCAGCAGCTTAGTAGGTAGCGGGAGCTCCTACGAGCAGTACTTC
few,TRBJ2-5,TRBD2,TRBV5-6,CASSFRGERETQYF,TGTGCCAGCAGCTTTCGGGGGGAGCGGGAGACCCAGTACTTC
NA,TRBJ2-1,NA,TRBV12-5,CASGPQGRDGNEQFF,TGTGCTAGTGGCCCTCAGGGCAGGGATGGCAATGAGCAGTTCTTC
NA,TRBJ1-2,TRBD1,TRBV7-9,CASSPRAWGQGAANYGYTF,TGTGCCAGCAGCCCTAGGGCTTGGGGCCAGGGGGCTGCTAACTATGGCTACACCTTC
NA,TRBJ2-1,NA,TRBV6-1,CASSPSGTSYNEQFF,TGTGCCAGCAGCCCCTCCGGGACGTCGTACAATGAGCAGTTCTTC
many,TRBJ1-1,NA,TRBV6-1,CATKRTDLTEAFF,TGTGCCACCAAGCGGACCGACCTCACTGAAGCTTTCTTT
many,TRBJ1-1,NA,TRBV24-1,CATSDGHDYTEAFF,TGTGCCACCAGTGATGGACATGACTACACTGAAGCTTTCTTT
few,TRBJ1-2,TRBD1,TRBV7-9,CASSSLPGQGVGYTF,TGTGCCAGCAGCTCATTACCGGGACAGGGCGTTGGCTACACCTTC
NA,TRBJ1-5,NA,TRBV24-1,CATRSRDNQPRHF,TGTGCCACCAGGAGCAGGGACAATCAGCCCCGGCATTTT
many,TRBJ1-2,NA,TRBV11-2,CASSSQRFGYTF,TGTGCCAGCAGCTCCCAGAGGTTTGGCTACACCTTC
NA,TRBJ2-7,NA,TRBV6-1,CASSPQSLEQYF,TGTGCCAGCAGTCCCCAGTCCCTCGAGCAGTACTTC
many,TRBJ2-7,NA,TRBV2,CASSQPFLGYEQYF,TGTGCCAGCAGCCAACCTTTTTTGGGCTACGAGCAGTACTTC
many,TRBJ2-7,TRBD2,TRBV5-1,CASSLGGLAVSYEQYF,TGCGCCAGCAGCTTGGGGGGACTAGCGGTCTCCTACGAGCAGTACTTC
many,TRBJ2-5,NA,TRBV6-1,CASSRWGPSRETQYF,TGTGCCAGCAGCCGATGGGGGCCGTCTAGAGAGACCCAGTACTTC
NA,TRBJ2-7,NA,TRBV5-1,CASSLPRDDVYEQYF,TGCGCCAGCAGCTTACCTCGGGACGACGTCTACGAGCAGTACTTC
few,TRBJ2-3,NA,TRBV20-1,CSAIQRTDTQYF,TGCAGTGCTATACAGCGCACAGATACGCAGTATTTT
few,TRBJ1-1,NA,TRBV7-2,CASSLGVGVGTEAFF,TGTGCCAGCAGCTTAGGTGTGGGGGTGGGCACTGAAGCTTTCTTT
NA,TRBJ1-3,NA,TRBV28,CASSSKRRMGSGNTIYF,TGTGCCAGCAGTTCCAAGCGCCGTATGGGCTCTGGAAACACCATATATTTT
few,TRBJ1-4,NA,TRBV4-1,CASSPGPSSTNEKLFF,TGCGCCAGCAGCCCCGGCCCAAGTTCAACTAATGAAAAACTGTTTTTT
many,TRBJ1-4,NA,TRBV30,CAWSPRANEKLFF,TGTGCCTGGAGTCCCAGGGCTAATGAAAAACTGTTTTTT
few,TRBJ2-5,NA,TRBV5-1,CASSKDGNQETQYF,TGCGCCAGCAGCAAGGACGGGAACCAAGAGACCCAGTACTTC
few,TRBJ1-6,TRBD1,TRBV6-1,CASSPGDRANSPLHF,TGTGCCAGCAGCCCCGGTGACAGGGCCAATTCACCCCTCCACTTT
many,TRBJ1-2,NA,TRBV3-1,CASSQARLGAGYTF,TGTGCCAGCAGCCAAGCTAGGTTGGGGGCTGGCTACACCTTC
NA,TRBJ1-6,TRBD1,TRBV5-8,CASTQILRQGTSPLHF,TGTGCCAGCACCCAGATTTTAAGACAGGGGACGTCACCCCTCCACTTT
few,TRBJ1-2,NA,TRBV5-1,CASSLQGENYGYTF,TGCGCCAGCAGCTTACAAGGAGAGAACTATGGCTACACCTTC
many,TRBJ2-7,TRBD1,TRBV20-1,CSARDSDRGYEQYF,TGCAGTGCTAGAGATTCGGACAGGGGCTACGAGCAGTACTTC
NA,TRBJ2-5,TRBD2,TRBV24-1,CATSGSGRADRETQYF,TGTGCCACCAGTGGAAGCGGGAGGGCCGATAGGGAGACCCAGTACTTC
many,TRBJ2-7,TRBD2,TRBV11-2,CASSLGGGTHEQYF,TGTGCCAGCAGCTTAGGCGGGGGAACTCACGAGCAGTACTTC
NA,TRBJ2-7,TRBD1,TRBV9,CASSPTGTGGAEQYF,TGTGCCAGCAGCCCTACCGGGACAGGGGGCGCCGAGCAGTACTTC
NA,TRBJ1-3,NA,TRBV19,CASSIDRRFFSGITIYF,TGTGCCAGTAGTATAGATCGCCGCTTTTTCTCTGGAATCACCATATATTTT